This T cell receptor beta chain is drawn from a study of control samples from healthy donors and cancer patients. Assay used: immunoSEQ multiplex PCR; TCRdb lists only in-frame clones, some missing. Of 95,000 to 150,000 clones listed, more than 75% are singletons. Specimen: blood. The clonotype was recovered from a man between 25 and 39 years old in good health.

The CDR3, as DNA: TGTGCCAGCAGACAGGACCTACAACACACCATATATTTT. It specifies CASRQDLQHTIYF. The V and J genes are TRBV12-3 or TRBV12-4 and TRBJ1-3; the D gene is possibly TRBD1 (5 bases). This CDR3 has 13 amino acids. Trimming took off 6 bases at V and 8 bases at J, with 14 bases between the two ends.